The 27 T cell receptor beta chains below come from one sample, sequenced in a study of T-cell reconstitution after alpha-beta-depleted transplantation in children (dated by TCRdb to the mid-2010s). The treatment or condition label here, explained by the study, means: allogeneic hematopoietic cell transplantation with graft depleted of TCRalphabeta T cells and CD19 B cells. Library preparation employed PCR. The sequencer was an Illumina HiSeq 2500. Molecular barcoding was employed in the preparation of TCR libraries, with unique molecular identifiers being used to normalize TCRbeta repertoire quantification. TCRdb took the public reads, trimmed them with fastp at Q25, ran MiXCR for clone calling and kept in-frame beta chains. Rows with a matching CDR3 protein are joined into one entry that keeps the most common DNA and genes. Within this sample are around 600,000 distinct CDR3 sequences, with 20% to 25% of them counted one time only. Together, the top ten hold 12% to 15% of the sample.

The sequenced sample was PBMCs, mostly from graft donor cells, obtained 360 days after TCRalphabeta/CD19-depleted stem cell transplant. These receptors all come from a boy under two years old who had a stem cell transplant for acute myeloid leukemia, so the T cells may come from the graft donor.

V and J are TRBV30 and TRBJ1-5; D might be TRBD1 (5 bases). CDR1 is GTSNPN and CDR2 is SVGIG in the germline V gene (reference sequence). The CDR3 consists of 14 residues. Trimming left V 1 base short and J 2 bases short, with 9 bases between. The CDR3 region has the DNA TGTGCCTGGAGTGGGGGGAGTGGCAATCAGCCCCAGCATTTT. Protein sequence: CAWSGGSGNQPQHF.

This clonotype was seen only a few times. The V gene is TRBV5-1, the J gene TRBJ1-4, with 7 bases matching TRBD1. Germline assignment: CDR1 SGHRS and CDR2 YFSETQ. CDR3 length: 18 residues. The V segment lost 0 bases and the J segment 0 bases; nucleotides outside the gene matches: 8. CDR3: CASSLGGGQKATNEKLFF. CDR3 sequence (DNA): TGCGCCAGCAGCTTGGGTGGGGGACAGAAGGCAACTAATGAAAAACTGTTTTTT.

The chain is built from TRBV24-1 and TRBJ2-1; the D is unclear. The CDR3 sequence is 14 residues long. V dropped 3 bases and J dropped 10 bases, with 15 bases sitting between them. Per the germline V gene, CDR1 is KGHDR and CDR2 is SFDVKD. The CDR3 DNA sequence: TGTGCCACCAGTGATCTTGGGTCCTCCCCCGAGCAGTTCTTC. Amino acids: CATSDLGSSPEQFF.

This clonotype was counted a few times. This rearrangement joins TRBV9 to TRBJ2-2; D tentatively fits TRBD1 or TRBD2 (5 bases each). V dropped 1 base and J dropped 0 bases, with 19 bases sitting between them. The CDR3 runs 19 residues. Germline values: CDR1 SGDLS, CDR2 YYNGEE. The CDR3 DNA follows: TGTGCCAGCAGCGTAAGCAGACCCCGGGGCAGCCCGAACACCGGGGAGCTGTTTTTT. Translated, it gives CASSVSRPRGSPNTGELFF.

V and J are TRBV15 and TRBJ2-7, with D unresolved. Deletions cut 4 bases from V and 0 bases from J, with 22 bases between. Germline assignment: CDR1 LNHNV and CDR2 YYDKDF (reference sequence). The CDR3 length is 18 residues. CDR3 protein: CATSTDRLGTYGSYEQYV. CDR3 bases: TGTGCCACCAGCACCGATCGCCTAGGAACTTACGGCTCCTACGAGCAGTACGTC.

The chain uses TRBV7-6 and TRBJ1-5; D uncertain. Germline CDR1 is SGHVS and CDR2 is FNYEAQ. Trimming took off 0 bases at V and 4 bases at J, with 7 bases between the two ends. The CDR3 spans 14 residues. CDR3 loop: CASSLAGKNQPQHF. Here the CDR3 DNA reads TGTGCCAGCAGCTTAGCGGGAAAAAATCAGCCCCAGCATTTT.

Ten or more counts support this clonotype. CDR3 DNA sequence: TGTGCCAGCAGTAACAGGGTAGAAGCTTTCTTT. Translated, it gives CASSNRVEAFF. The V and J genes are TRBV6-5 and TRBJ1-1, with D perhaps TRBD1 (6 bases). CDR1 and CDR2 (germline): MNHEY, SVGAGI. V lost 5 bases, J lost 8 bases, and 9 bases lay in between. CDR3 length equals 11 residues.

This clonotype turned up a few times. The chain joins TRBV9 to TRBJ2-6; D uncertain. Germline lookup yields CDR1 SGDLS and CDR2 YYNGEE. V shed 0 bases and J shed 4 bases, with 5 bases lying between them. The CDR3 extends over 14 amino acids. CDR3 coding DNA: TGTGCCAGCAGCGTAGAAGGCGGGGCCAACGTCCTGACTTTC. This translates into CASSVEGGANVLTF.

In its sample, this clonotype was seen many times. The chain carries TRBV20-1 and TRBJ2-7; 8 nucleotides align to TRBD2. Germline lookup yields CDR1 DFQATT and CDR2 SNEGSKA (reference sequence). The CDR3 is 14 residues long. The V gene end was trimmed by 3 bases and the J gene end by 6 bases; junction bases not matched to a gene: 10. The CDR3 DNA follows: TGCAGTGCTAGCATGGCGGGGGGTCTTACCGAGCAGTACTTC. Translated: CSASMAGGLTEQYF.

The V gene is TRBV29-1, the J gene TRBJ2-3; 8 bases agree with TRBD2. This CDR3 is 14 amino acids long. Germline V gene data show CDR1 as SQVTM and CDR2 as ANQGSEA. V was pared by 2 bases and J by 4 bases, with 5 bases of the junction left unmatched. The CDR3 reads CSVEKSGGADTQYF. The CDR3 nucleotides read TGCAGCGTTGAAAAAAGCGGGGGAGCAGATACGCAGTATTTT.

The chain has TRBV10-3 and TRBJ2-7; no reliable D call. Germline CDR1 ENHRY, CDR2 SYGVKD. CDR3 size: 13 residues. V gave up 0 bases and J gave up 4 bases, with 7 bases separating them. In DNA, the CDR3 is TGTGCCATCAGTGAGTCAACAGAATACGAGCAGTACTTC. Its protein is CAISESTEYEQYF.

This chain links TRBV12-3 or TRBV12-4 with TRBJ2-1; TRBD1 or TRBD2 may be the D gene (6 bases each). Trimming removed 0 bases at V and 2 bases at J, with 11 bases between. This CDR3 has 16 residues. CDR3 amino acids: CASSLAGGPPYNEQFF. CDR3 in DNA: TGTGCCAGCAGTTTAGCGGGGGGCCCTCCCTACAATGAGCAGTTCTTC.

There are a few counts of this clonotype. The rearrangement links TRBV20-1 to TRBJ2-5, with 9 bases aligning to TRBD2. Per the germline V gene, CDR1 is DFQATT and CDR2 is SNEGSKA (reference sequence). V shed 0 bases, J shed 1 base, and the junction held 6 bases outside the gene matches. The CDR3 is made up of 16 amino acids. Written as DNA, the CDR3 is TGCAGTGCTAGAGATGGGCTAGCGGGGACCCAAGAGACCCAGTACTTC. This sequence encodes CSARDGLAGTQETQYF.

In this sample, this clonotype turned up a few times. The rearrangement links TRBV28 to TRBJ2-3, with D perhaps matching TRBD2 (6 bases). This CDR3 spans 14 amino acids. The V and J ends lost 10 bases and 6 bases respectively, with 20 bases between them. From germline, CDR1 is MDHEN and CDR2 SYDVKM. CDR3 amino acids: CATCRSGRWDTQYF. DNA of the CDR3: TGTGCCACCTGCAGATCGGGGAGGTGGGATACGCAGTATTTT.

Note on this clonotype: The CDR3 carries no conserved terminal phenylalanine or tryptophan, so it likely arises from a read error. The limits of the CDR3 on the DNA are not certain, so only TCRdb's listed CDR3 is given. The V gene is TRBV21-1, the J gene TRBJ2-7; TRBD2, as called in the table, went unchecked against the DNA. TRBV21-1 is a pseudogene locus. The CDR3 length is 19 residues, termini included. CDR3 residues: CASSKPRLAGPPRDYEQYY.

The CDR3 coding sequence is TGCAGTGCTGGAACGACAGTCGACATTCAGCCCCAGCATTTT. Translated, it gives CSAGTTVDIQPQHF. The chain joins TRBV20-1 to TRBJ1-5; D possibly corresponds to TRBD1 (5 bases). Deletions cut 5 bases from V and 6 bases from J, with 17 bases between. Germline V gene data show CDR1 as DFQATT and CDR2 as SNEGSKA (reference sequence). CDR3 length: 14 residues.

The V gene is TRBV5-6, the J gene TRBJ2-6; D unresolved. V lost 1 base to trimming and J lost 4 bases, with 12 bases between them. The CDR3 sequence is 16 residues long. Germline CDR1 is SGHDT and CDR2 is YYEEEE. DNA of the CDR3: TGTGCCAGCAGCTTGTTAAGTCCGTACGGGGCCAACGTCCTGACTTTC. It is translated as CASSLLSPYGANVLTF. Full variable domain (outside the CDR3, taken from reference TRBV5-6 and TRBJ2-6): DAGVTQSPTHLIKTRGQQVTLRCSPKSGHDTVSWYQQALGQGPQFIFQYYEEEERQRGNFPDRFSGHQFPNYSSELNVNALLLGDSALYLCASSLLSPYGANVLTFGAGSRLTVL.

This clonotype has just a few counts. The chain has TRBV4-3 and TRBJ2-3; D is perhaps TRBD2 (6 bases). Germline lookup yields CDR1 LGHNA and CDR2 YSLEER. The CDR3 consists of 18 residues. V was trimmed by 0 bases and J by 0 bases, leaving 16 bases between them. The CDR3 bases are TGCGCCAGCAGCCAAGAAAGGGGCGGGGAATGGAGCACAGATACGCAGTATTTT. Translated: CASSQERGGEWSTDTQYF.

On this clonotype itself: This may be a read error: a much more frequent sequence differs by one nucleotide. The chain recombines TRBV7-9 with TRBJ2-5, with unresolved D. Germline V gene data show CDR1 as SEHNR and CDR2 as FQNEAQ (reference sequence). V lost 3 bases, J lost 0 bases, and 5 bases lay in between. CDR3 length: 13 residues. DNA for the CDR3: TGTGCCAGCAGCTTTGAGTACCAAGAGACCCAGTACTTC. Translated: CASSFEYQETQYF.

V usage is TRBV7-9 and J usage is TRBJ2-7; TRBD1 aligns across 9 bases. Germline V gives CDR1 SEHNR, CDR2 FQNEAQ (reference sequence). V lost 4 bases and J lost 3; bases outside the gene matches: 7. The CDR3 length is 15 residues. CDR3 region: CASSWAGQGIYEQYV. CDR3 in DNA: TGTGCCAGCAGCTGGGCGGGACAGGGTATCTACGAGCAGTACGTC.

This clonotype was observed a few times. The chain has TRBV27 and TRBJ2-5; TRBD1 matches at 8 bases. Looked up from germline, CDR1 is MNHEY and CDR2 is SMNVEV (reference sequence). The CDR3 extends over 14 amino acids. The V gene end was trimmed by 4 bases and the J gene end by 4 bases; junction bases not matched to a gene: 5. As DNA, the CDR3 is TGTGCCAGCAGTTCTACGGACAGGGCAGAGACCCAGTACTTC. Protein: CASSSTDRAETQYF.

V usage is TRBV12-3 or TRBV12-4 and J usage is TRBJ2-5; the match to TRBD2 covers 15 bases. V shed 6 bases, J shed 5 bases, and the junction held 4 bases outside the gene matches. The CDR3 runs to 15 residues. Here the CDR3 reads CASSWTSGGAETQYF. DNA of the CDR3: TGTGCCAGCAGCTGGACTAGCGGGGGGGCCGAGACCCAGTACTTC.

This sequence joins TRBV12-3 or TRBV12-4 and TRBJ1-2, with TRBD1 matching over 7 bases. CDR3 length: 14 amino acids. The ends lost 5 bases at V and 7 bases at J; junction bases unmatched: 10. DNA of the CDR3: TGTGCCAGCAGTCCTACACAGGGGAGGGTTGGCTACACCTTC. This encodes CASSPTQGRVGYTF.

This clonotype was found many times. Written as DNA, the CDR3 is TGTGCCAGCAGCCAACCTCATAACCTCAGGGCCGGGGAGCTGTTTTTT. Protein sequence: CASSQPHNLRAGELFF. The V call is TRBV2, the J call TRBJ2-2, with D possibly TRBD1 on 5 matching bases. This CDR3 contains 16 residues. Germline V lookup: CDR1 SNHLY, CDR2 FYNNEI. Trimming removed 6 bases at V and 6 bases at J, with 20 bases between.

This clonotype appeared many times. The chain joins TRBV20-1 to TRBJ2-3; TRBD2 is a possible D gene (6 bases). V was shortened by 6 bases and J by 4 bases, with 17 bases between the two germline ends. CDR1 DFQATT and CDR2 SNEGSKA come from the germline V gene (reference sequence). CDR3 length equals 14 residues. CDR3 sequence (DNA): TGCAGTGCCCAGGCACTAGCCTTTCCAGATACGCAGTATTTT. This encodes CSAQALAFPDTQYF.

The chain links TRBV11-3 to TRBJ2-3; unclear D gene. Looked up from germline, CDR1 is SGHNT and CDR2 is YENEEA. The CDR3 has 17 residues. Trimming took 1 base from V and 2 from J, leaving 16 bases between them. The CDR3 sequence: CASSLASRPLPTDTQYF. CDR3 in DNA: TGTGCCAGCAGCTTAGCCTCTCGTCCGCTTCCCACAGATACGCAGTATTTT.

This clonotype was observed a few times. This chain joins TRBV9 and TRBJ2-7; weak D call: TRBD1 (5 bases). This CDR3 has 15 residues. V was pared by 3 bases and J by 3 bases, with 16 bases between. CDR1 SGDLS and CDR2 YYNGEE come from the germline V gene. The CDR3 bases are TGTGCCAGCAGCGCCCCATTGGGGCCGCACTACGAGCAGTACTTC. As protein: CASSAPLGPHYEQYF.